Each of the 14 T cell receptor beta chains below was sequenced from the same sample in a study of OX40 agonist ivuxolimab in advanced cancers. The repertoire was sequenced with immunoSEQ multiplex PCR; TCRdb's copy has only in-frame clones and lacks some. In the table there are more than 50,000 clones, around 79% of which are singletons. Sample: CD4+ or CD8+ T cells sorted from blood, taken in a trial of the OX40 agonist ivuxolimab. The receptors originated from an adult with an advanced solid tumor such as melanoma, head and neck, liver or kidney cancer.

This clone has only one observation. The J gene is TRBJ2-3, the V gene TRBV9; D gene ambiguous. Trimming pared 0 bases from V and 6 bases from J, leaving 11 bases between. The CDR3 length is 14 residues. The germline V gene has CDR1 SGDLS and CDR2 YYNGEE. CDR3 sequence (DNA): TGTGCCAGCAGCGTAGCTACGTTTGGGGATACGCAGTATTTT. Its protein is CASSVATFGDTQYF.

The rearrangement uses TRBV21-1 and TRBJ2-7; the table's D call, TRBD1, was not checked against the DNA. TRBV21-1 is labeled a pseudogene. The CDR3 runs 17 residues. The CDR3, as DNA: TGTGCCAGCAGCAAAGCATCAGACAGGGGGCGCCTCTACGAGCAGTACTTC. Translating gives CASSKASDRGRLYEQYF.

Remarks on this clone: The sample holds other DNA sequences that translate to the same CDR3. This chain joins TRBV5-1 and TRBJ2-2; D remains unclear. This CDR3 spans 14 amino acids. Trimming took 4 bases from V and 0 from J, leaving 7 bases between them. Germline loops: CDR1 SGHRS, CDR2 YFSETQ. The chain's CDR3 is CASSPDTNTGELFF. CDR3 nucleotides: TGCGCCAGCAGCCCCGACACGAACACCGGGGAGCTGTTTTTT.

This clone was recorded at least ten times. This rearrangement joins TRBV6-6 to TRBJ1-2; TRBD1 agrees at 9 bases. Germline V gene data show CDR1 as MNHNY and CDR2 as SVGAGI (reference sequence). This CDR3 spans 13 amino acids. The trim removed 7 bases at V and 7 bases at J, leaving 7 bases unmatched. CDR3 region: CASTRDRVVGYTF. For the CDR3, the DNA is TGTGCCAGCACCCGGGACAGGGTTGTTGGCTACACCTTC.

The chain joins TRBV7-6 to TRBJ2-1; 9 bases line up with TRBD2. The V and J ends lost 5 bases and 10 bases, in that order; junction bases with no gene match: 12. Germline loops: CDR1 SGHVS, CDR2 FNYEAQ. The CDR3 is made up of 15 amino acids. The CDR3 DNA is TGTGCCAGCAGCCCTAGTGGTAGCGGGAGCAGAGAGCAGTTCTTC. This translates into CASSPSGSGSREQFF.

This chain joins TRBV19 and TRBJ1-1, with D maybe TRBD1 (5 bases). Trimming took 4 bases from V and 0 from J, leaving 18 bases between them. CDR3 length: 17 amino acids. Looked up from germline, CDR1 is LNHDA and CDR2 is SQIVND (reference sequence). The CDR3 here is CASSRGTGTDMNTEAFF. The CDR3 bases are TGTGCCAGTAGTAGGGGGACGGGCACAGACATGAACACTGAAGCTTTCTTT.

The V call is TRBV6-1, the J call TRBJ2-1; 8 nucleotides match TRBD1. V shed 6 bases, J shed 7 bases, and the junction held 8 bases outside the gene matches. CDR1 and CDR2 (germline): MNHNS, SASEGT. CDR3 size: 14 residues. The CDR3 DNA is TGTGCCAGCAGCAGGGGGCTTATCCATAATGAGCAGTTCTTC. The encoded protein is CASSRGLIHNEQFF.

The V and J genes are TRBV5-6 and TRBJ1-2; TRBD1 agrees at 7 bases. Trimming removed 0 bases from V and 8 bases from J; junction bases left unmatched: 4. CDR3 length: 13 amino acids. CDR1 SGHDT and CDR2 YYEEEE come from the germline V gene. In DNA, the CDR3 is TGTGCCAGCAGCTTGGATAGGGGGCAAGGCTACACCTTC. Its protein is CASSLDRGQGYTF.

The chain combines TRBV9 with TRBJ2-1; D not resolved. The CDR3 is 14 residues long. From germline, CDR1 is SGDLS and CDR2 YYNGEE. V lost 3 bases to trimming and J lost 7 bases, with 14 bases between them. The CDR3 sequence is CASSGVQIGNEQFF. The CDR3 bases are TGTGCCAGCAGCGGAGTTCAGATAGGGAATGAGCAGTTCTTC.

The chain employs TRBV11-3 and TRBJ2-5, with D uncertain. The CDR3 consists of 12 residues. V lost 4 bases, J lost 5 bases, and 8 bases lay in between. Germline V lookup: CDR1 SGHNT, CDR2 YENEEA. This chain's CDR3 is CASSSYMETQYF. The CDR3 coding sequence is TGTGCCAGCAGCTCCTATATGGAGACCCAGTACTTC. The full variable domain, rest sourced from reference TRBV11-3 and TRBJ2-5, is EAGVVQSPRYKIIEKKQPVAFWCNPISGHNTLYWYLQNLGQGPELLIRYENEEAVDDSQLPKDRFSAERLKGVDSTLKIQPAELGDSAVYLCASSSYMETQYFGPGTRLLVL.

This chain uses TRBV7-8 with TRBJ2-5, with 11 nucleotides matching TRBD2. Germline V lookup: CDR1 SGHVS, CDR2 FQNEAQ. The CDR3 length is 15 residues. The junction had 6 bases not matched to a gene; V was cut back by 5 bases and J by 4 bases. The CDR3 loop reads CASSDNGLAGETQYF. DNA for the CDR3: TGTGCCAGCAGCGATAACGGACTAGCGGGAGAGACCCAGTACTTC.

The chain recombines TRBV7-9 with TRBJ2-5, with D uncertain. V lost 3 bases to trimming and J lost 5 bases, with 4 bases between them. The CDR3 is 11 amino acids. Per germline, CDR1 SEHNR and CDR2 FQNEAQ (reference sequence). CDR3 sequence reads: CASSFWETQYF. The CDR3 DNA follows: TGTGCCAGCAGCTTTTGGGAGACCCAGTACTTC.

The V gene is TRBV7-9, the J gene TRBJ2-1, with D tentatively TRBD2 (5 bases). From germline, CDR1 is SEHNR and CDR2 FQNEAQ (reference sequence). The CDR3 loop spans 13 amino acids. Trimming shortened V by 4 bases and J by 9 bases, and 13 bases separated the two germline ends. The chain's CDR3 is CASSSGLTGEQFF. As DNA, the CDR3 is TGTGCCAGCAGCTCTGGACTGACGGGTGAGCAGTTCTTC.

This clone came up a few times. The chain is built from TRBV5-4 and TRBJ2-2, with 7 nucleotides matching TRBD1. Germline lookup yields CDR1 SGHNT and CDR2 YYREEE (reference sequence). The length of the CDR3 is 13 residues. The trim removed 4 bases at V and 6 bases at J, leaving 3 bases unmatched. The CDR3 nucleotides read TGTGCCAGCAGCACTGGGACAGCCGGGGAGCTGTTTTTT. It translates to CASSTGTAGELFF.